One T cell receptor beta chain is described in this entry. The data are from a study of blood T cell repertoires in COVID-19. V shed 3 bases and J shed 6 bases, with 10 bases lying between them. Germline V gene sequence: CDR1 SGDLS, CDR2 YYNGEE. This CDR3 comprises 13 residues. Sequencing used immunoSEQ multiplex PCR; TCRdb keeps in-frame clones, though not all of them. This table has about 350,000 clones, over 80% appearing once. This receptor was identified in a woman aged 45-65 years with COVID-19, enrolled during active disease. The sequenced sample was peripheral blood. The chain carries TRBV9 and TRBJ1-5, with D unclear. CDR3 coding DNA: TGTGCCAGCAGCGCCGACCCGGGTCAGCCCCAGCATTTT. Its translation: CASSADPGQPQHF. Full variable domain (missing parts from reference TRBV9 and TRBJ1-5): DSGVTQTPKHLITATGQRVTLRCSPRSGDLSVYWYQQSLDQGLQFLIQYYNGEERAKGNILERFSAQQFPDLHSELNLSSLELGDSALYFCASSADPGQPQHFGDGTRLSIL.